Listed below are T cell receptor beta chains from one sample, sequenced in a study of CD8 T cells in ankylosing spondylitis. TCRdb reanalysed the 5' RACE reads using MiXCR and keeps one entry per CDR3 protein. Among 500,000 or so distinct CDR3 sequences listed, approximately 5% were seen once. Sequencing used blood, either unsorted or a sorted T cell fraction (not recorded which). The receptors were sampled from a male donor with ankylosing spondylitis. The CDR3 runs from the conserved cysteine through the conserved F or W. The order of the fields is V gene, J gene, D gene, clone size, CDR3 protein, CDR3 DNA. D genes are given only for firm matches. Expanded clones are given a class, and other clones once, few, many or no size at all.

>TRBV20-1|TRBJ2-2|NA|NA
CCARDATANTGELFF
TGCTGTGCTAGAGATGCCACAGCGAACACCGGGGAGCTGTTTTTT
>TRBV3-1|TRBJ2-7|TRBD2|many
CASSQVSGGRLYF
TGTGCCAGCAGCCAAGTTAGCGGGGGGCGTCTGTACTTC
>TRBV11-2|TRBJ1-1|NA|many
CASSLEVTGGENTEAFF
TGTGCCAGCAGCTTAGAGGTTACGGGGGGCGAGAACACTGAAGCTTTCTTT
>TRBV20-1|TRBJ2-1|TRBD2|few
CSAARLAGGAYNEQFF
TGCAGTGCTGCTCGACTAGCGGGGGGCGCCTACAATGAGCAGTTCTTC
>TRBV28|TRBJ1-2|TRBD1|many
CASSGDRSYGYTF
TGTGCCAGCAGTGGGGACAGGAGCTATGGCTACACCTTC
>TRBV15|TRBJ2-3|TRBD2|many
CATSREGGSGGPTDTQYF
TGTGCCACCAGCAGAGAAGGGGGGAGCGGGGGGCCCACAGATACGCAGTATTTT
>TRBV4-1|TRBJ2-5|NA|NA
CASSQATLVETQYF
TGCGCCAGCAGCCAAGCCACCCTGGTAGAGACCCAGTACTTC
>TRBV27|TRBJ1-4|TRBD1|many
CASSSGTGREKLFF
TGTGCCAGCAGTTCCGGGACAGGGCGTGAAAAACTGTTTTTT
>TRBV10-3|TRBJ2-1|TRBD2|many
CAISESRLAGVYNEQFF
TGTGCCATCAGTGAGTCGCGACTAGCGGGGGTCTACAATGAGCAGTTCTTC
>TRBV29-1|TRBJ2-3|NA|many
CSVAGASTDTQYF
TGCAGCGTTGCAGGGGCTAGCACAGATACGCAGTATTTT
>TRBV5-6|TRBJ2-3|NA|few
CASSPPGVLADTQYF
TGTGCCAGCAGCCCCCCCGGGGTTCTTGCAGATACGCAGTATTTT
>TRBV10-3|TRBJ2-4|NA|many
CAVLVERNIQYF
TGTGCCGTGCTGGTGGAGCGAAACATTCAGTACTTC
>TRBV12-3/TRBV12-4|TRBJ1-1|TRBD1|many
CASSLDRAAEAFF
TGTGCCAGCAGCCTGGACAGGGCCGCTGAAGCTTTCTTT
>TRBV20-1|TRBJ2-7|TRBD2|few
CSADRGGSSYEQYF
TGCAGTGCTGACCGGGGGGGTAGCTCCTACGAGCAGTACTTC
>TRBV4-3|TRBJ2-7|TRBD2|few
CASSRRTSGPYEQYF
TGCGCCAGCAGCCGTAGGACTAGCGGCCCCTACGAGCAGTACTTC
>TRBV9|TRBJ2-7|NA|few
CASSVVPVPTEGYEQYF
TGTGCCAGCAGCGTAGTCCCCGTTCCAACGGAGGGGTACGAGCAGTACTTC
>TRBV29-1|TRBJ2-7|NA|many
CSVEDQEVHEQYF
TGCAGCGTTGAAGATCAAGAGGTTCACGAGCAGTACTTC
>TRBV20-1|TRBJ2-7|TRBD1|few
CSAREQGASYEQYF
TGCAGTGCTAGGGAACAGGGGGCCTCCTACGAGCAGTACTTC
>TRBV5-1|TRBJ2-5|NA|few
CASSLIGHTQETQYF
TGCGCCAGCAGCTTGATTGGACACACGCAAGAGACCCAGTACTTC
>TRBV10-3|TRBJ2-2|NA|many
CAISLRGANTGELFF
TGTGCCATCAGCCTAAGGGGAGCAAACACCGGGGAGCTGTTTTTT
>TRBV19|TRBJ2-1|TRBD2|NA
CASSSLAGNEQFF
TGTGCCAGTAGTTCACTAGCGGGGAATGAGCAGTTCTTC
>TRBV7-2|TRBJ2-3|NA|many
CASTPRFPRTDTQYF
TGTGCCAGCACCCCCCGGTTTCCTCGCACAGATACGCAGTATTTT
>TRBV6-2/TRBV6-3|TRBJ2-1|TRBD2|many
CASSYRDRAGGQFF
TGTGCCAGCAGTTACAGGGATAGAGCGGGGGGACAGTTCTTC
>TRBV5-1|TRBJ2-1|TRBD1|many
CASSLGGGGYNEQFF
TGCGCCAGCAGCTTGGGAGGGGGCGGCTATAATGAGCAGTTCTTC
>TRBV5-1|TRBJ2-2|NA|many
CASSLAYRAGELFF
TGCGCCAGCAGCTTGGCCTATCGTGCCGGGGAGCTGTTTTTT